Following are 30 T cell receptor beta chains from one sample sequenced in a study of T cells expressing NK-cell markers. TCRdb derives one entry per CDR3 protein from the 5' RACE reads, leaving out DNA. This sample lists approximately 440,000 distinct CDR3 sequences; its ten largest clones have almost 1.5%. The specimen was blood T cells: a sorted CD56 or NKG2C T cell subset, CD4+ or CD8+ T cells, or bulk PBMC T cells (not recorded which). The receptors originated from a woman in her 50s in good health.

V gene TRBV5-1 combines with J gene TRBJ2-1. Germline CDR1 and CDR2: SGHRS and YFSETQ. The CDR3 is 13 amino acids. The CDR3 sequence is CASSLPTGNEQFF. Together with reference TRBV5-1 and TRBJ2-1, the CDR3 gives the full variable domain: KAGVTQTPRYLIKTRGQQVTLSCSPISGHRSVSWYQQTPGQGLQFLFEYFSETQRNKGNFPGRFSGRQFSNSRSEMNVSTLELGDSALYLCASSLPTGNEQFFGPGTRLTVL.

The J gene is TRBJ2-1, the V gene TRBV12-3 or TRBV12-4; the D call from TCRdb, TRBD1, cannot be confirmed without DNA. The CDR3 length is 16 residues. The CDR3 here is CASKMADWGAYNEQFF.

The CDR3 is CASSVRLAGQETQYF. The chain links TRBV10-1 to TRBJ2-5; TCRdb calls TRBD2, which cannot be checked without DNA. The CDR3 covers 15 residues. CDR1 WNHNN and CDR2 SYGVQD come from the germline V gene (reference sequence).

V is TRBV2 and J is TRBJ2-3; TCRdb's assignment of TRBD1 cannot be checked, as there is no DNA. Germline assignment: CDR1 SNHLY and CDR2 FYNNEI. The CDR3 has 15 amino acids. The CDR3 is CASSEGGGRTDTQYF.

This sequence joins TRBV7-9 and TRBJ2-4. The germline CDR1 and CDR2 sequences are SEHNR and FQNEAQ (reference sequence). This CDR3 has 14 residues. CDR3 amino acids: CASSLALAKNIQYF. The full variable domain, rest sourced from reference TRBV7-9 and TRBJ2-4, is DTGVSQNPRHKITKRGQNVTFRCDPISEHNRLYWYRQTLGQGPEFLTYFQNEAQLEKSRLLSDRFSAERPKGSFSTLEIQRTEQGDSAMYLCASSLALAKNIQYFGAGTRLSVL.

The chain joins TRBV2 to TRBJ2-5; TCRdb's assignment of TRBD1 cannot be checked, as there is no DNA. CDR1 is SNHLY and CDR2 is FYNNEI in the germline V gene. This CDR3 region has 12 residues. The CDR3 spells CAGRTDQETQYF.

The chain has TRBV6-4 and TRBJ2-2. Germline V CDR1 and CDR2: MRHNA, SNTAGT. The CDR3 covers 15 residues. CDR3 protein: CASSDPRMRTGELFF.

The chain links TRBV6-4 to TRBJ2-1. CDR3 length: 14 residues. Germline CDR1 reads MRHNA; CDR2 reads SNTAGT. This CDR3 is CASSDTLNFNEQFF.

The V and J genes are TRBV10-3 and TRBJ2-3. The CDR3 length is 12 residues. Germline assignment: CDR1 ENHRY and CDR2 SYGVKD. The CDR3 loop reads CAISLRTDTQYF.

The V gene is TRBV3-1, the J gene TRBJ1-2. Looked up from germline, CDR1 is LGHDT and CDR2 is YNNKEL (reference sequence). The CDR3 is made up of 13 amino acids. The chain's CDR3 is CASNLLFGYGYTF.

This chain connects TRBV12-3 or TRBV12-4 to TRBJ2-5; TCRdb returns TRBD2, unconfirmable since there is no DNA. This CDR3 region has 15 residues. CDR3 loop: CASSFGGGPLETQYF.

The chain employs TRBV3-1 and TRBJ2-5. The CDR3 loop spans 14 amino acids. The germline gives CDR1 LGHDT, CDR2 YNNKEL (reference sequence). The CDR3 here is CASSNTLAEETQYF.

The gene calls are TRBV11-2 and TRBJ2-3; TCRdb names TRBD2, which stays unverified in the absence of DNA. The CDR3 is 15 residues long. Germline CDR1 SGHAT, CDR2 FQNNGV. CDR3 region: CASSDIAGGPDTQYF. The full variable domain, in which reference TRBV11-2 and TRBJ2-3 provide the parts outside the CDR3, is EAGVAQSPRYKIIEKRQSVAFWCNPISGHATLYWYQQILGQGPKLLIQFQNNGVVDDSQLPKDRFSAERLKGVDSTLKIQPAKLEDSAVYLCASSDIAGGPDTQYFGPGTRLTVL.

The V call is TRBV18, the J call TRBJ1-1. The CDR3 runs to 15 residues. Per the germline V gene, CDR1 is KGHSH and CDR2 is LQKENI. The CDR3 sequence is CASSPAAGFYTEAFF.

The chain recombines TRBV27 with TRBJ2-7; the D call from TCRdb, TRBD1, cannot be confirmed without DNA. The CDR3 is 15 residues long. In germline, CDR1 is MNHEY, CDR2 SMNVEV (reference sequence). CDR3 sequence: CASSRGQGNSYEQYF.

The chain links TRBV27 to TRBJ2-5; lacking DNA, the TRBD2 call made by TCRdb goes unchecked. The CDR3 extends over 14 amino acids. Germline values: CDR1 MNHEY, CDR2 SMNVEV (reference sequence). The CDR3 reads CASSPWIGGETQYF.

The chain employs TRBV25-1 and TRBJ2-3; TCRdb's D gene call, TRBD1, goes unchecked for lack of DNA. CDR1 is MGHDK and CDR2 is SYGVNS in the germline V gene. The CDR3 sequence is 13 residues long. This chain's CDR3 is CATQDGNTDTQYF.

The rearrangement joins TRBV2 to TRBJ2-5; the D call of TRBD2 rests on TCRdb alone, since no DNA is present to check it. Per the germline V gene, CDR1 is SNHLY and CDR2 is FYNNEI. The CDR3 extends over 13 amino acids. Here the CDR3 reads CASSEGLVETQYF.

The chain combines TRBV20-1 with TRBJ2-6. This CDR3 comprises 18 residues. Germline V lookup: CDR1 DFQATT, CDR2 SNEGSKA (reference sequence). The CDR3 loop is CSARDHSSFLSGANVLTF.

The chain links TRBV11-2 to TRBJ2-7; lacking DNA, the TRBD2 call made by TCRdb goes unchecked. The CDR3 totals 17 residues. CDR1 and CDR2 (germline): SGHAT, FQNNGV. The CDR3 sequence: CASSLDILSGLLYEQYF.

The chain couples TRBV12-3 or TRBV12-4 to TRBJ1-1; TCRdb's D call of TRBD1 is untestable without DNA. CDR3 length equals 14 residues. The CDR3 here is CASSLHRGIAEAFF.

J is TRBJ2-1 and V is TRBV7-8; the TRBD2 assignment by TCRdb is unverifiable without DNA. Germline loops: CDR1 SGHVS, CDR2 FQNEAQ. The CDR3 length is 17 residues. The CDR3 reads CASRLRWLAGSYNEQFF.

The genes are TRBV6-2 or TRBV6-3 and TRBJ2-5; TCRdb outputs TRBD2, but without DNA this stays unchecked. This CDR3 has 19 amino acids. The germline V gene encodes CDR1 MNHEY and CDR2 SVGEGT. The CDR3 sequence: CASSYLTGRASGPQETQYF.

CDR3 in amino acids: CSARDPRGDLAKNIQYF. This chain connects TRBV20-1 to TRBJ2-4. Per the germline V gene, CDR1 is DFQATT and CDR2 is SNEGSKA (reference sequence). CDR3 size: 17 residues.

The chain uses TRBV4-1 and TRBJ1-2. CDR1 and CDR2 (germline): MGHRA, YSYEKL. This CDR3 region has 13 residues. The CDR3 sequence is CASSQIGLLGYTF.

The V call is TRBV12-3 or TRBV12-4, the J call TRBJ2-2; TCRdb's assignment of TRBD2 cannot be checked, as there is no DNA. This CDR3 contains 16 residues. The CDR3 loop reads CASIPGLPFDTGELFF.

CDR3 region: CATHPRGRAAGELFF. The chain uses TRBV11-2 and TRBJ2-2; lacking DNA, the TRBD2 call made by TCRdb goes unchecked. This CDR3 contains 15 residues. Germline V gene lookup returns CDR1 SGHAT and CDR2 FQNNGV.

The chain recombines TRBV6-5 with TRBJ2-2; TCRdb designates TRBD2, a call that cannot be tested without DNA. CDR3 length: 20 amino acids. Germline CDR1 and CDR2: MNHEY and SVGAGI. The chain's CDR3 is CASSYSKGVDGRADAGELFF.

The chain employs TRBV10-1 and TRBJ2-1. The germline V gene encodes CDR1 WNHNN and CDR2 SYGVQD (reference sequence). This CDR3 region has 14 residues. CDR3 residues: CASSERGLSNEQFF.

The chain uses TRBV14 and TRBJ2-1; with no DNA, the TCRdb D assignment of TRBD2 cannot be verified. In germline, CDR1 is SGHDN, CDR2 FVKESK. This CDR3 is 16 amino acids long. CDR3 sequence reads: CASRSGAGVVSNEQFF.